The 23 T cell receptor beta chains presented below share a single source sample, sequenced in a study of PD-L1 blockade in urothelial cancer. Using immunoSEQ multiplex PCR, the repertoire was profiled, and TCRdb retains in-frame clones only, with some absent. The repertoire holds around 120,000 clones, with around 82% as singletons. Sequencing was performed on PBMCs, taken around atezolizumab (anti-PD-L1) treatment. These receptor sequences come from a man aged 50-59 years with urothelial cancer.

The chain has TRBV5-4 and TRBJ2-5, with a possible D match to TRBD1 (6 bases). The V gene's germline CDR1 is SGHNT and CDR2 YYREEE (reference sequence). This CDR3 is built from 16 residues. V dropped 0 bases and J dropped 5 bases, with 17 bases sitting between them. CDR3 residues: CASSLGGQSLRETQYF. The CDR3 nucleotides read TGTGCCAGCAGCTTGGGTGGACAGTCCCTTAGGGAGACCCAGTACTTC.

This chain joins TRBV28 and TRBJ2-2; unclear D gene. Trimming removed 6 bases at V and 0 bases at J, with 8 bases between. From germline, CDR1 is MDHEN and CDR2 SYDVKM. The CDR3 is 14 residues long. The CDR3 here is CASRMRSNTGELFF. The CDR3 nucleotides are TGTGCCAGCAGGATGCGTTCGAACACCGGGGAGCTGTTTTTT.

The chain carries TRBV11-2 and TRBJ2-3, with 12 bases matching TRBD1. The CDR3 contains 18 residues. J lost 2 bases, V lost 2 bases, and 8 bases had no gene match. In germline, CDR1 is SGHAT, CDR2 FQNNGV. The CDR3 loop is CASSLRGWGQGATDTQYF. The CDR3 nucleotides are TGTGCCAGCAGCTTAAGGGGGTGGGGACAGGGGGCCACAGATACGCAGTATTTT.

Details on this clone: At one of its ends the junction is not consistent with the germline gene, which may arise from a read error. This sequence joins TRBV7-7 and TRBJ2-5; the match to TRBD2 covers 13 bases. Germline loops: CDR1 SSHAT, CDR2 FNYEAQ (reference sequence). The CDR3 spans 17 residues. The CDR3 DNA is TGTGCTAGCAGCCGGAGACTAGCGGGAGGAGGTAGAGAGACCCAGTACTTC. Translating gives CASSRRLAGGGRETQYF.

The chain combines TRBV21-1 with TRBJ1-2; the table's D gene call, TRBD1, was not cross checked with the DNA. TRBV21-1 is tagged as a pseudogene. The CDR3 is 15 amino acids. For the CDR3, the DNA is TGTGCCAGCAGCAAAAAGTTTGACAGGGGGTATGGCTACACCTTC. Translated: CASSKKFDRGYGYTF.

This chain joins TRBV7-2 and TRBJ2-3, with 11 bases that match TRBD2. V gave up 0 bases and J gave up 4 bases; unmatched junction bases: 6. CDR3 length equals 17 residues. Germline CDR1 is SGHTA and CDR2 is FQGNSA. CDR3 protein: CASSLAVSGRGSDTQYF. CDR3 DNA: TGTGCCAGCAGCTTAGCGGTTAGCGGGAGGGGGTCAGATACGCAGTATTTT.

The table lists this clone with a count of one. CDR3 sequence reads: CASSPTGTMNTEAFF. CDR3 nucleotides: TGTGCCAGCTCACCCACCGGGACAATGAACACTGAAGCTTTCTTT. The chain recombines TRBV18 with TRBJ1-1; D may be TRBD1 (6 bases). Germline-derived CDR1 and CDR2 are KGHSH and LQKENI. The CDR3 runs to 15 residues. V was shortened by 3 bases and J by 0 bases, with 11 bases between the two germline ends.

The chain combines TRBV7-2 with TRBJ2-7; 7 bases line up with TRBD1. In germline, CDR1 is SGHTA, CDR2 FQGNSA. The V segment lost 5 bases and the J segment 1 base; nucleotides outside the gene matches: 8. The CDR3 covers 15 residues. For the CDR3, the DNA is TGTGCCAGCAGCCCCGGGACAGCAAGATCCTACGAGCAGTACTTC. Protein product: CASSPGTARSYEQYF.

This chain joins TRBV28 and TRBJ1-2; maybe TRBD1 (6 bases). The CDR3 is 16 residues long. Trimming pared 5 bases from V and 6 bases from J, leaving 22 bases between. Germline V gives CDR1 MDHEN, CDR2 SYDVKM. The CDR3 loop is CASSIRGRGGRDGYTF. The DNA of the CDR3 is TGTGCCAGCAGTATAAGAGGTCGGGGGGGGCGCGATGGCTACACCTTC.

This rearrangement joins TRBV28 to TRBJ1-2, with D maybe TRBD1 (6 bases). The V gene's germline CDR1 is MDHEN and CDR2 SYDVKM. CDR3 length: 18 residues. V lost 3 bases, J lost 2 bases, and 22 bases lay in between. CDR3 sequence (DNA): TGTGCCAGCAGTTTCCCCTCCACATACAGGGCGCGGAACTATGGCTACACCTTC. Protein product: CASSFPSTYRARNYGYTF.

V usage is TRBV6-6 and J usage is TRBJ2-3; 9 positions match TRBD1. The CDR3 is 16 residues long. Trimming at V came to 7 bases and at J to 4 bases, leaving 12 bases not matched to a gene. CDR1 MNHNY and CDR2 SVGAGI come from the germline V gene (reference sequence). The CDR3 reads CASKWRQGVDADTQYF. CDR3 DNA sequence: TGTGCCAGCAAGTGGAGACAGGGGGTCGATGCAGATACGCAGTATTTT.

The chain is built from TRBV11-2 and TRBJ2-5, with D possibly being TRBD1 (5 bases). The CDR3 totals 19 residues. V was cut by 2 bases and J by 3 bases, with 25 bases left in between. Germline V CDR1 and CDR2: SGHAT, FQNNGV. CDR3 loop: CASSLTWGGREWVKETQYF. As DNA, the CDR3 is TGTGCCAGCAGCTTAACGTGGGGCGGAAGAGAGTGGGTAAAAGAGACCCAGTACTTC. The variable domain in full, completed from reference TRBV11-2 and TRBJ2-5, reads EAGVAQSPRYKIIEKRQSVAFWCNPISGHATLYWYQQILGQGPKLLIQFQNNGVVDDSQLPKDRFSAERLKGVDSTLKIQPAKLEDSAVYLCASSLTWGGREWVKETQYFGPGTRLLVL.

The CDR3 reads CASSKEAGQDTGELFF. As DNA, the CDR3 is TGTGCCAGCAGCAAAGAGGCGGGGCAGGACACCGGGGAGCTGTTTTTT. The genes are TRBV21-1 and TRBJ2-2; no check of the table's D call, TRBD2, against the DNA was made. TRBV21-1 is recorded as a pseudogene. CDR3 length equals 16 residues.

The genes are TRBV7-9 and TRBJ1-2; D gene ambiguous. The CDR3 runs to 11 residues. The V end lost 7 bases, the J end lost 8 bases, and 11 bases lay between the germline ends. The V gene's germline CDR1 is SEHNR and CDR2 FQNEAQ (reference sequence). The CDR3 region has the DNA TGTGCCAGCACCGACCAGCGGGGCTACACCTTC. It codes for CASTDQRGYTF.

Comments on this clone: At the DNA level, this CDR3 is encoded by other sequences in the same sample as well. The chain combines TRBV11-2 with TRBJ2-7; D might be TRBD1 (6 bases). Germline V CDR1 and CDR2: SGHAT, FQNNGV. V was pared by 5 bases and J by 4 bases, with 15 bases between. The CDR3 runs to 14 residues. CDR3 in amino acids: CASSLAAGVYEQYF. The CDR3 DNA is TGTGCCAGCAGCCTGGCGGCAGGGGTGTACGAGCAGTACTTC.

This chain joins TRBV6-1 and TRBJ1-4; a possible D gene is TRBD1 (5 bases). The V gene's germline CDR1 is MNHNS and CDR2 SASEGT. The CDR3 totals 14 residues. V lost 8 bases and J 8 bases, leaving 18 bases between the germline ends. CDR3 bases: TGTGCCAGCCATGCGCGGGGGGGGAGAGAAAAACTGTTTTTT. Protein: CASHARGGREKLFF.

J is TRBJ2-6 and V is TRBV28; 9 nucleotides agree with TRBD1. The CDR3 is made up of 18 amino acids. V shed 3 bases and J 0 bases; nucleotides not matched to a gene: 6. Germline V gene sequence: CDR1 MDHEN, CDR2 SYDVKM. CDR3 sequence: CASSFRQGGVSGANVLTF. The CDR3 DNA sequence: TGTGCCAGCAGTTTCCGACAGGGGGGAGTCTCTGGGGCCAACGTCCTGACTTTC.

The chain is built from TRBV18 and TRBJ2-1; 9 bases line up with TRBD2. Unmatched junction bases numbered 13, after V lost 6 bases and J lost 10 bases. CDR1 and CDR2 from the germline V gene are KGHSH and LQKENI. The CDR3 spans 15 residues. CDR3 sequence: CASSRGSSGDGEQFF. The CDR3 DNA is TGTGCCAGCTCCCGCGGGTCTAGCGGGGACGGGGAGCAGTTCTTC.

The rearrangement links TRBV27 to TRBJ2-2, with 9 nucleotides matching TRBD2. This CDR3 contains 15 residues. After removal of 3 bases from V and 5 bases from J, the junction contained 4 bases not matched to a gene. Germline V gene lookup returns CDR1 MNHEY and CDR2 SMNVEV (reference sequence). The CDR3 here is CASSFIAGVTGELFF. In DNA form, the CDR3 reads TGTGCCAGCAGTTTCATAGCGGGAGTTACCGGGGAGCTGTTTTTT.

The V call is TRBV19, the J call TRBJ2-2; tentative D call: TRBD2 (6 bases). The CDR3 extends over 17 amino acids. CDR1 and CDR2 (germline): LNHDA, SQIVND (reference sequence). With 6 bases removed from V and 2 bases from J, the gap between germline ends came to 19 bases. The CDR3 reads CASSPWRRAVNTGELFF. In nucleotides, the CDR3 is TGTGCCAGTAGCCCCTGGAGGAGGGCCGTTAACACCGGGGAGCTGTTTTTT.

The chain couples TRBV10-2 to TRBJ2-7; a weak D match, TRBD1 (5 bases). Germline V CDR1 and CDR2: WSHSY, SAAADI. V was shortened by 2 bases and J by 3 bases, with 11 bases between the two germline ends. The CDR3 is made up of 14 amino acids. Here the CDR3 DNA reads TGCGCCAGCAGTGAGGGGGCACCCAGCTACGAGCAGTACTTC. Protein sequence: CASSEGAPSYEQYF.

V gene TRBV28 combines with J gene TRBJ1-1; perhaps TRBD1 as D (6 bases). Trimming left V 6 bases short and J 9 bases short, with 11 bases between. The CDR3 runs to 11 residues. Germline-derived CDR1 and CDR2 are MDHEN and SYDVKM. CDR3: CASRRDRKAFF. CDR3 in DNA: TGTGCCAGCAGGCGTGACAGGAAAGCTTTCTTT.

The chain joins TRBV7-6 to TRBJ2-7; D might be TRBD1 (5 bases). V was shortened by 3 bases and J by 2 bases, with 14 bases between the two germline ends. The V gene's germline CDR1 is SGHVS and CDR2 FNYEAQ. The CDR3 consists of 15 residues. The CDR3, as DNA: TGTGCCAGCAGCTTGAGTCAGGGCATGACCTACGAGCAGTACTTC. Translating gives CASSLSQGMTYEQYF.